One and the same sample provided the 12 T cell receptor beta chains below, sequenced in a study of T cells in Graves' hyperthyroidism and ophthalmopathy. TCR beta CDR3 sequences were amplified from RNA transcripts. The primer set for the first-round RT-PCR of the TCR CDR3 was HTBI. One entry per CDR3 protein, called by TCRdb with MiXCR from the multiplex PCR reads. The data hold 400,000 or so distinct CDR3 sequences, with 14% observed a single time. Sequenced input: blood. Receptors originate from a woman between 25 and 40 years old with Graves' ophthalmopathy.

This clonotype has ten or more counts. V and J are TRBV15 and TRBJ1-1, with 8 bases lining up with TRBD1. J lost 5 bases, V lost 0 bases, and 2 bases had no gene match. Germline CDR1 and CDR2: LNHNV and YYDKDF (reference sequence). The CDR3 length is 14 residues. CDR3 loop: CATSRDRGRTEAFF. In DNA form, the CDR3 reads TGTGCCACCAGCAGAGACAGGGGGCGGACTGAAGCTTTCTTT.

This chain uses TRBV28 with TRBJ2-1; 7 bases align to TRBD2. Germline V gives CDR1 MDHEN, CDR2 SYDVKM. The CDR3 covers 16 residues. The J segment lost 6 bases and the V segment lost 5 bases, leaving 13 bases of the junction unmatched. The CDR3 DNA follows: TGTGCCAGCAGTCCTACCCTAGGTGGGGGGGGCAATGAGCAGTTCTTC. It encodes CASSPTLGGGGNEQFF.

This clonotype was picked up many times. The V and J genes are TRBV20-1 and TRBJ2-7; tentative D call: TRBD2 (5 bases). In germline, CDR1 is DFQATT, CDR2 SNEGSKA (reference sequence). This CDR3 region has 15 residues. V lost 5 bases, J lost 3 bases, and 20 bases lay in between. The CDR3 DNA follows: TGCAGTGCTGTCCTCGGGGAGAGTGACTTCTACGAGCAGTACTTC. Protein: CSAVLGESDFYEQYF.

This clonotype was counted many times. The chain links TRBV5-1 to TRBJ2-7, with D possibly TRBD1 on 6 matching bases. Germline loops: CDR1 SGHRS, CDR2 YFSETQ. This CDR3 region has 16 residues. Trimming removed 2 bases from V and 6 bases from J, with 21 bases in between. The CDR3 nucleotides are TGCGCCAGCAGCTTCTCAGGGGTCCATCTTGTGGGCGAGCAGTACTTC. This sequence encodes CASSFSGVHLVGEQYF.

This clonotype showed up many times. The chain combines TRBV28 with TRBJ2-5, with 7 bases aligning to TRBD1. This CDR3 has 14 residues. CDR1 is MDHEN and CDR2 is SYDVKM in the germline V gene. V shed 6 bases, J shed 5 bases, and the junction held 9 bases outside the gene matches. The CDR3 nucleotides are TGTGCCAGCAGGCACACAGGGGACGGGGAGACCCAGTACTTC. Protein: CASRHTGDGETQYF. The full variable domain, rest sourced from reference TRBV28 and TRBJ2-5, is DVKVTQSSRYLVKRTGEKVFLECVQDMDHENMFWYRQDPGLGLRLIYFSYDVKMKEKGDIPEGYSVSREKKERFSLILESASTNQTSMYLCASRHTGDGETQYFGPGTRLLVL.

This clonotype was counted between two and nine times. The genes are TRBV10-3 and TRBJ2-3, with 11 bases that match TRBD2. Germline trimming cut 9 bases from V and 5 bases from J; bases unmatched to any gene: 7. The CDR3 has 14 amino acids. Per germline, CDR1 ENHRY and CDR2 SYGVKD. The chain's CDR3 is CAIVAGGGQDTQYF. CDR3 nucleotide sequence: TGTGCCATTGTAGCGGGGGGGGGGCAAGATACGCAGTATTTT.

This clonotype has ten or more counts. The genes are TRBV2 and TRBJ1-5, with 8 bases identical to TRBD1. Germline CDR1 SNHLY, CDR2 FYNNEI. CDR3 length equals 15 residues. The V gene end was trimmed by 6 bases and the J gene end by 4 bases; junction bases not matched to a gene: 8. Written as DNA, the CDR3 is TGTGCCAGCAGAGGACAGGGTTTTGGGAATCAGCCCCAGCATTTT. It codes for CASRGQGFGNQPQHF.

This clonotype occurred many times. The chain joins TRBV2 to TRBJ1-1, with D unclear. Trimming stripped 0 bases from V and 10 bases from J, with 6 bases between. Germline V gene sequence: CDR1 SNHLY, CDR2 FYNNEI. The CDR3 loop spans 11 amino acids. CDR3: CASSEALGAFF. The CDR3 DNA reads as TGTGCCAGCAGTGAAGCGCTTGGAGCTTTCTTT.

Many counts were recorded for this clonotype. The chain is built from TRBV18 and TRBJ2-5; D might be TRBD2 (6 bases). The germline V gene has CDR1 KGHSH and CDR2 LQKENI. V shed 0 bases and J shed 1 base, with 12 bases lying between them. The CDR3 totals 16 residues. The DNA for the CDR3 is TGTGCCAGCTCACCACCATCAGGGAGGTTCCAAGAGACCCAGTACTTC. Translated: CASSPPSGRFQETQYF. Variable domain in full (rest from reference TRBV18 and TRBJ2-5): NAGVMQNPRHLVRRRGQEARLRCSPMKGHSHVYWYRQLPEEGLKFMVYLQKENIIDESGMPKERFSAEFPKEGPSILRIQQVVRGDSAAYFCASSPPSGRFQETQYFGPGTRLLVL.

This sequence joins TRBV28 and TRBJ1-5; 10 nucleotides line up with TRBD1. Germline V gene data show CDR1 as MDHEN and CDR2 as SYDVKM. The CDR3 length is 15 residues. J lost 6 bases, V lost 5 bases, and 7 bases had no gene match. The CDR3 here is CASSQIRDRGQPQHF. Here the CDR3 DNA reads TGTGCCAGCAGTCAAATCCGGGACAGGGGTCAGCCCCAGCATTTT. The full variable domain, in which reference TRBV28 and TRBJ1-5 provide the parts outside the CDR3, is DVKVTQSSRYLVKRTGEKVFLECVQDMDHENMFWYRQDPGLGLRLIYFSYDVKMKEKGDIPEGYSVSREKKERFSLILESASTNQTSMYLCASSQIRDRGQPQHFGDGTRLSIL.

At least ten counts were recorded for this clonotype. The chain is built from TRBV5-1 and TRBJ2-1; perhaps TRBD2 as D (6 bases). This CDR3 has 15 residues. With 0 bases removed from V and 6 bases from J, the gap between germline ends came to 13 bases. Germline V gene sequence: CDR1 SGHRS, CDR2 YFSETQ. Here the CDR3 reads CASSLGPSVGNEQFF. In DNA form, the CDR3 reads TGCGCCAGCAGCTTGGGTCCTAGCGTCGGCAATGAGCAGTTCTTC. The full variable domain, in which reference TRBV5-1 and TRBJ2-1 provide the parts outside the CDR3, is KAGVTQTPRYLIKTRGQQVTLSCSPISGHRSVSWYQQTPGQGLQFLFEYFSETQRNKGNFPGRFSGRQFSNSRSEMNVSTLELGDSALYLCASSLGPSVGNEQFFGPGTRLTVL.

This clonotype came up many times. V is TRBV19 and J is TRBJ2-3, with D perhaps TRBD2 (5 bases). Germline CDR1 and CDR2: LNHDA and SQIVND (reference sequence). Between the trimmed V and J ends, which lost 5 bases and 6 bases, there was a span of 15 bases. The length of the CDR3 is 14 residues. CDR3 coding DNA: TGTGCCAGTAGTCCGGCCGTATGGAGGGATACGCAGTATTTT. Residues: CASSPAVWRDTQYF.